A single sample gave rise to the 12 T cell receptor beta chains below, sequenced in a study of T cell responses to AZD1222 COVID-19 vaccine. Profiling relied on immunoSEQ multiplex PCR, and the TCRdb table lists in-frame clones only, not all of them. The sample lists about 56,000 clones, less than 90% occurring once. The sample here was peripheral blood, taken 28 days after the second AZD1222 dose. The receptors come from an adult who received the AZD1222 COVID-19 vaccine.

The chain carries TRBV7-9 and TRBJ2-3; D gene uncertain. V was pared by 1 base and J by 2 bases, with 13 bases between. Germline V gene data show CDR1 as SEHNR and CDR2 as FQNEAQ (reference sequence). The CDR3 contains 16 residues. The CDR3 spells CASSLGAYLVTDTQYF. The DNA for the CDR3 is TGTGCCAGCAGCTTAGGGGCATATCTCGTCACAGATACGCAGTATTTT.

The chain is built from TRBV29-1 and TRBJ2-2, with D unclear. The CDR3 is made up of 12 amino acids. Trimming stripped 4 bases from V and 3 bases from J, with 6 bases between. Germline assignment: CDR1 SQVTM and CDR2 ANQGSEA. CDR3 amino acids: CSVGSYTGELFF. CDR3 nucleotide sequence: TGCAGCGTTGGTAGCTACACCGGGGAGCTGTTTTTT.

V and J are TRBV6-5 and TRBJ1-3; possible D gene TRBD1, 5 bases. Germline V gives CDR1 MNHEY, CDR2 SVGAGI. The germline V and J ends were trimmed by 8 bases and 4 bases, with 12 bases remaining between them. The CDR3 runs 13 residues. This chain's CDR3 is CASGLGVGNTIYF. CDR3 bases: TGTGCCAGCGGGTTGGGGGTCGGAAACACCATATATTTT.

This chain joins TRBV4-1 and TRBJ1-6, with unresolved D. The CDR3 is made up of 14 amino acids. The germline V gene encodes CDR1 MGHRA and CDR2 YSYEKL. The ends were cut back, 0 bases at V and 9 bases at J, with 9 bases in the middle. The CDR3: CASSQEGWRSPLHF. CDR3 nucleotides: TGCGCCAGCAGCCAAGAGGGCTGGCGTTCACCCCTCCACTTT.

The genes are TRBV19 and TRBJ2-1; D possibly corresponds to TRBD2 (5 bases). Trimming shortened V by 0 bases and J by 2 bases, and 20 bases separated the two germline ends. In germline, CDR1 is LNHDA, CDR2 SQIVND (reference sequence). The CDR3 has 19 amino acids. CDR3 DNA sequence: TGTGCCAGTAGTATAGAGTGGGCGGGCAGCGATACTACCTACAATGAGCAGTTCTTC. This encodes CASSIEWAGSDTTYNEQFF.

This chain uses TRBV5-1 with TRBJ1-2; no definite D call. Looked up from germline, CDR1 is SGHRS and CDR2 is YFSETQ. Trimming took off 4 bases at V and 9 bases at J, with 16 bases between the two ends. CDR3 length: 13 residues. The CDR3 DNA reads as TGCGCCAGCAGCAAAAGGCCGGCGGAAAGCTACACCTTC. This codes for CASSKRPAESYTF.

The chain links TRBV7-3 to TRBJ2-1; 8 nucleotides match TRBD1. Germline CDR1 is SGHTA and CDR2 is FQGTGA. V trimming: 5 bases; J trimming: 0 bases; junction bases outside the gene matches: 3. This CDR3 spans 15 amino acids. CDR3 DNA sequence: TGTGCCAGCAGCCCCGGACAGGGCTCCTACAATGAGCAGTTCTTC. The encoded protein is CASSPGQGSYNEQFF.

The chain carries TRBV14 and TRBJ1-2; D not resolved. V dropped 1 base and J dropped 5 bases, with 11 bases sitting between them. Germline values: CDR1 SGHDN, CDR2 FVKESK. There are 14 residues in the CDR3. DNA of the CDR3: TGTGCCAGCAGCCAAGCAGTGCGGGGATATGGCTACACCTTC. This codes for CASSQAVRGYGYTF.

The rearrangement links TRBV19 to TRBJ2-2, with a tentative D call TRBD2 (5 bases). CDR1 and CDR2 (germline): LNHDA, SQIVND (reference sequence). CDR3 length: 17 residues. V gave up 7 bases and J gave up 7 bases, with 25 bases separating them. CDR3 region: CASTPGSLRLVDGELFF. The CDR3, as DNA: TGTGCCAGTACCCCGGGGTCCCTGAGGCTGGTTGACGGGGAGCTGTTTTTT. The whole variable domain, filled in from reference TRBV19 and TRBJ2-2, reads DGGITQSPKYLFRKEGQNVTLSCEQNLNHDAMYWYRQDPGQGLRLIYYSQIVNDFQKGDIAEGYSVSREKKESFPLTVTSAQKNPTAFYLCASTPGSLRLVDGELFFGEGSRLTVL.

The V and J genes are TRBV28 and TRBJ1-2; D is possibly TRBD1 (6 bases). This CDR3 contains 13 residues. Germline CDR1 MDHEN, CDR2 SYDVKM. The V gene lost 7 bases and the J gene lost 4 bases, with 13 bases spanning the gap. The CDR3 reads CASTTGAGYGYTF. CDR3 bases: TGTGCCAGCACTACGGGGGCAGGCTATGGCTACACCTTC.

The count of this clone is one. This chain joins TRBV7-2 and TRBJ1-1; 7 bases match TRBD1. Germline loops: CDR1 SGHTA, CDR2 FQGNSA. Germline trimming cut 5 bases from V and 5 bases from J; bases unmatched to any gene: 5. CDR3 size: 13 residues. The CDR3 bases are TGTGCCAGCAGCCTACAGGGGAGGACTGAAGCTTTCTTT. Its protein product is CASSLQGRTEAFF.

The chain couples TRBV24-1 to TRBJ2-1, with D possibly TRBD2 on 5 matching bases. The germline V gene has CDR1 KGHDR and CDR2 SFDVKD. V lost 7 bases and J lost 0, with 18 bases in between. This CDR3 has 17 amino acids. The CDR3 nucleotides are TGTGCCACCAGCTCCAACAGAGCCGCGGGCTCCTACAATGAGCAGTTCTTC. Residues: CATSSNRAAGSYNEQFF.